These T cell receptor beta chains were read from a single sample in a study of identical twins. MiXCR, run by TCRdb on the 5' RACE reads, gives a single entry per CDR3 protein. This table holds over 600,000 distinct CDR3 sequences, 20% to 25% found once. The data were also submitted as part of a second study, on T cells expressing NK-cell markers.

Sequenced sample: PBMCs. The source of these receptors is a woman younger than 30 in good health. Each CDR3 is given with its conserved first and last residue. Each record gives: clone size, V gene, D gene, J gene, CDR3 protein, CDR3 DNA. D genes are given only for firm matches. Size tells how often a clone was seen (once, few, many) or the class of an expanded clone, and some rows leave it out.

clone size: -; V gene: TRBV29-1; D gene: -; J gene: TRBJ1-4; CDR3 protein: CSVQGVGSEKLFF; CDR3 DNA: TGCAGCGTTCAGGGTGTCGGGAGTGAAAAACTGTTTTTT
clone size: many; V gene: TRBV11-2; D gene: -; J gene: TRBJ2-1; CDR3 protein: CASSLRPGSQDEQFF; CDR3 DNA: TGTGCCAGCAGCTTACGGCCAGGGAGTCAAGATGAGCAGTTCTTC
clone size: many; V gene: TRBV12-3/TRBV12-4; D gene: -; J gene: TRBJ2-5; CDR3 protein: CASSGQGGTQYF; CDR3 DNA: TGTGCCAGCAGTGGCCAAGGTGGGACCCAGTACTTC
clone size: few; V gene: TRBV11-2; D gene: TRBD1; J gene: TRBJ2-7; CDR3 protein: CASSKSRDRVAEQYF; CDR3 DNA: TGTGCCAGCAGCAAATCTCGGGACAGGGTGGCCGAGCAGTACTTC
clone size: few; V gene: TRBV4-3; D gene: TRBD2; J gene: TRBJ2-5; CDR3 protein: CASSQALAGRETQYF; CDR3 DNA: TGCGCCAGCAGCCAAGCTCTAGCGGGACGGGAGACCCAGTACTTC
clone size: -; V gene: TRBV20-1; D gene: TRBD1; J gene: TRBJ1-1; CDR3 protein: CSASRQGDTEAFF; CDR3 DNA: TGCAGTGCTAGCCGACAGGGCGACACTGAAGCTTTCTTT
clone size: -; V gene: TRBV5-6; D gene: TRBD2; J gene: TRBJ2-7; CDR3 protein: CASSWGLAGGNEQYF; CDR3 DNA: TGTGCCAGCAGCTGGGGACTAGCGGGAGGCAACGAGCAGTACTTC
clone size: -; V gene: TRBV12-3/TRBV12-4; D gene: -; J gene: TRBJ2-5; CDR3 protein: CASYEETQYF; CDR3 DNA: TGTGCCAGCTACGAAGAGACCCAGTACTTC
clone size: -; V gene: TRBV4-3; D gene: -; J gene: TRBJ2-3; CDR3 protein: CASSQVRTKTTGSTDTQYF; CDR3 DNA: TGCGCCAGCAGCCAAGTGAGGACAAAGACAACGGGTAGCACAGATACGCAGTATTTT
clone size: few; V gene: TRBV20-1; D gene: -; J gene: TRBJ1-1; CDR3 protein: CSARKSGLNTEAFF; CDR3 DNA: TGCAGTGCTAGGAAGTCGGGTTTGAACACTGAAGCTTTCTTT
clone size: -; V gene: TRBV15; D gene: -; J gene: TRBJ2-1; CDR3 protein: CATSRSTLSYNEQFF; CDR3 DNA: TGTGCCACCAGCAGGTCGACTCTTTCCTACAATGAGCAGTTCTTC
clone size: many; V gene: TRBV5-4; D gene: TRBD2; J gene: TRBJ2-7; CDR3 protein: CASSPQEAGVIEQYF; CDR3 DNA: TGTGCCAGCAGCCCACAGGAAGCGGGAGTGATCGAGCAGTACTTC
clone size: few; V gene: TRBV7-9; D gene: -; J gene: TRBJ2-5; CDR3 protein: CASNPGTMGETQYF; CDR3 DNA: TGTGCCAGCAACCCCGGGACAATGGGAGAGACCCAGTACTTC
clone size: -; V gene: TRBV6-5; D gene: TRBD2; J gene: TRBJ2-2; CDR3 protein: CASSYFTSGRGGELFF; CDR3 DNA: TGTGCCAGCAGTTACTTTACTAGCGGGAGGGGCGGGGAGCTGTTTTTT
clone size: -; V gene: TRBV20-1; D gene: TRBD2; J gene: TRBJ2-5; CDR3 protein: CSARGASGRGVKTQYF; CDR3 DNA: TGCAGTGCTAGAGGGGCTAGCGGGAGGGGGGTAAAGACCCAGTACTTC
clone size: -; V gene: TRBV12-3/TRBV12-4; D gene: TRBD2; J gene: TRBJ2-4; CDR3 protein: CASSFHYFSGRGLAKNIQYF; CDR3 DNA: TGTGCCAGCAGTTTCCACTACTTTAGCGGGAGGGGTTTAGCCAAAAACATTCAGTACTTC
clone size: few; V gene: TRBV5-6; D gene: TRBD1; J gene: TRBJ1-2; CDR3 protein: CASSLYDRERYGYTF; CDR3 DNA: TGTGCCAGCAGCTTGTATGACAGGGAGCGGTATGGCTACACCTTC
clone size: -; V gene: TRBV10-3; D gene: TRBD2; J gene: TRBJ2-7; CDR3 protein: CANTPGREVPYEQYF; CDR3 DNA: TGTGCCAACACCCCGGGGCGGGAGGTACCCTACGAGCAGTACTTC
clone size: -; V gene: TRBV6-2/TRBV6-3; D gene: TRBD2; J gene: TRBJ2-7; CDR3 protein: CASSSTSGGLHF; CDR3 DNA: TGTGCCAGCAGTTCGACTAGCGGGGGACTCCACTTC
clone size: few; V gene: TRBV20-1; D gene: TRBD2; J gene: TRBJ2-3; CDR3 protein: CSAGDYPNTQYF; CDR3 DNA: TGCAGTGCTGGGGACTATCCGAATACGCAGTATTTT
clone size: few; V gene: TRBV29-1; D gene: -; J gene: TRBJ2-7; CDR3 protein: CSVGQHEQYF; CDR3 DNA: TGCAGCGTTGGACAGCACGAGCAGTACTTC
clone size: -; V gene: TRBV6-1; D gene: TRBD1; J gene: TRBJ2-2; CDR3 protein: CASRTGSGELFF; CDR3 DNA: TGTGCCAGCAGGACAGGGTCCGGGGAGCTGTTTTTT
clone size: -; V gene: TRBV6-2/TRBV6-3; D gene: TRBD1; J gene: TRBJ1-1; CDR3 protein: CASSLTGGLTEAFF; CDR3 DNA: TGTGCCAGCAGTCTGACAGGGGGCCTGACAGAAGCTTTCTTT
clone size: few; V gene: TRBV7-2; D gene: -; J gene: TRBJ2-3; CDR3 protein: CASSFLYTDTQYF; CDR3 DNA: TGTGCCAGCAGCTTTTTATACACAGATACGCAGTATTTT
clone size: -; V gene: TRBV20-1; D gene: -; J gene: TRBJ2-1; CDR3 protein: CSARTAFYNEQFF; CDR3 DNA: TGCAGTGCTAGAACAGCGTTTTACAATGAGCAGTTCTTC
clone size: -; V gene: TRBV6-5; D gene: -; J gene: TRBJ1-2; CDR3 protein: CASSYLRGSYTF; CDR3 DNA: TGTGCCAGCAGTTACTTAAGGGGTAGCTACACCTTC
clone size: -; V gene: TRBV20-1; D gene: -; J gene: TRBJ2-2; CDR3 protein: CSAPRGNTGELFF; CDR3 DNA: TGCAGTGCTCCCCGGGGTAACACCGGGGAGCTGTTTTTT
clone size: once; V gene: TRBV10-2; D gene: -; J gene: TRBJ2-6; CDR3 protein: CASKEVVSGANVLTF; CDR3 DNA: TGCGCCAGCAAGGAGGTTGTTTCTGGGGCCAACGTCCTGACTTTC
clone size: few; V gene: TRBV12-3/TRBV12-4; D gene: -; J gene: TRBJ2-5; CDR3 protein: CASSLAGASSEETQYF; CDR3 DNA: TGTGCCAGCAGTTTAGCGGGAGCCTCTAGCGAGGAGACCCAGTACTTC
clone size: -; V gene: TRBV12-3/TRBV12-4; D gene: TRBD1; J gene: TRBJ1-4; CDR3 protein: CASSALNRGPEKLFF; CDR3 DNA: TGTGCCAGCAGTGCGTTAAACAGGGGGCCTGAAAAACTGTTTTTT
clone size: few; V gene: TRBV3-1; D gene: TRBD2; J gene: TRBJ2-7; CDR3 protein: CASSQAGLAGGNYEQYF; CDR3 DNA: TGTGCCAGCAGCCAAGCCGGACTAGCGGGAGGAAACTACGAGCAGTACTTC
clone size: many; V gene: TRBV5-1; D gene: TRBD2; J gene: TRBJ2-1; CDR3 protein: CASSLGLAGVTYNEQFF; CDR3 DNA: TGCGCCAGCAGCTTGGGACTAGCGGGAGTTACCTACAATGAGCAGTTCTTC
clone size: -; V gene: TRBV10-3; D gene: TRBD1; J gene: TRBJ2-1; CDR3 protein: CAINPGTDSNEQFF; CDR3 DNA: TGTGCCATCAACCCCGGGACAGATTCCAATGAGCAGTTCTTC
clone size: -; V gene: TRBV2; D gene: -; J gene: TRBJ2-3; CDR3 protein: CASSSLRELVTQYF; CDR3 DNA: TGTGCCAGCTCGAGTCTGCGGGAATTAGTAACGCAGTATTTT
clone size: many; V gene: TRBV29-1; D gene: TRBD2; J gene: TRBJ2-7; CDR3 protein: CSVSRTSGSREQYF; CDR3 DNA: TGCAGCGTTTCCCGGACTAGCGGGAGTCGCGAGCAGTACTTC
clone size: -; V gene: TRBV7-8; D gene: -; J gene: TRBJ2-3; CDR3 protein: CASSSRVAYTQYF; CDR3 DNA: TGTGCCAGCAGCTCACGAGTGGCATATACGCAGTATTTT
clone size: few; V gene: TRBV18; D gene: -; J gene: TRBJ2-7; CDR3 protein: CASSQGSRSATVIYEQYF; CDR3 DNA: TGTGCCAGCTCACAGGGCTCGAGATCGGCCACGGTAATCTACGAGCAGTACTTC
clone size: -; V gene: TRBV20-1; D gene: -; J gene: TRBJ2-3; CDR3 protein: CSAIRVPEYTTQYF; CDR3 DNA: TGCAGTGCTATTCGGGTCCCCGAATATACTACGCAGTATTTT
clone size: -; V gene: TRBV20-1; D gene: -; J gene: TRBJ2-4; CDR3 protein: CSARRRAYIQYF; CDR3 DNA: TGCAGTGCTAGACGCAGGGCGTACATTCAGTACTTC
clone size: -; V gene: TRBV5-8; D gene: TRBD1; J gene: TRBJ1-4; CDR3 protein: CASSLGQGAHEKLFF; CDR3 DNA: TGTGCCAGCAGCCTGGGACAGGGGGCCCATGAAAAACTGTTTTTT
clone size: many; V gene: TRBV11-2; D gene: -; J gene: TRBJ2-1; CDR3 protein: CASSPDRTYNEQFF; CDR3 DNA: TGTGCCAGCAGTCCTGACAGAACCTACAATGAGCAGTTCTTC
clone size: many; V gene: TRBV12-3/TRBV12-4; D gene: -; J gene: TRBJ2-1; CDR3 protein: CASSMDRYNEQFF; CDR3 DNA: TGTGCCAGCAGCATGGACAGATACAATGAGCAGTTCTTC
clone size: few; V gene: TRBV20-1; D gene: -; J gene: TRBJ2-3; CDR3 protein: CSARDAGQSPDTQYF; CDR3 DNA: TGCAGTGCTAGAGATGCGGGACAGAGCCCAGATACGCAGTATTTT
clone size: -; V gene: TRBV19; D gene: TRBD1; J gene: TRBJ2-1; CDR3 protein: CASSKRQGWANEQFF; CDR3 DNA: TGTGCCAGTAGTAAGAGACAGGGGTGGGCCAATGAGCAGTTCTTC
clone size: -; V gene: TRBV6-2/TRBV6-3; D gene: -; J gene: TRBJ2-1; CDR3 protein: CASGGLRVPQFF; CDR3 DNA: TGTGCCAGCGGCGGCCTACGAGTCCCGCAGTTCTTC
clone size: -; V gene: TRBV25-1; D gene: -; J gene: TRBJ2-7; CDR3 protein: CASGHPGTSEQYF; CDR3 DNA: TGTGCCAGCGGGCACCCGGGAACGAGCGAGCAGTACTTC
clone size: -; V gene: TRBV6-1; D gene: -; J gene: TRBJ2-7; CDR3 protein: CASRDRTDSYEQYF; CDR3 DNA: TGTGCCAGCAGAGACCGGACAGACTCCTACGAGCAGTACTTC